This T cell receptor beta chain was documented in a study of shared clonotypes between healthy human individuals. The naive CD8 subset, CD45RO-negative cells positively selected for CCR7, excluded terminally differentiated effector memory CD45RA+ cells. The germline V gene has CDR1 MGHRA and CDR2 YSYEKL. With V trimmed by 1 base and J by 6 bases, 11 bases remained unmatched. There are 17 residues in the CDR3. This clone was observed once. The protocol was immunoSEQ multiplex PCR, while the TCRdb copy is restricted to in-frame clones and leaves out a portion. The sample records approximately 650,000 clones, roughly 95% being singletons.

The chain couples TRBV4-1 to TRBJ2-2, with 7 bases that match TRBD1. Sequencing input: naive CD8+ T cells sorted from blood. The clonotype comes from a woman younger than 45 in good health. CDR3 sequence: CASSQGPGQILSGELFF. DNA of the CDR3: TGCGCCAGCAGCCAAGGACCGGGACAGATTCTCTCCGGGGAGCTGTTTTTT.